This T cell receptor (beta chain) was documented in a study of T cell clonotyping in hematopoietic cell transplantation (dated by TCRdb to about 2021). As for the study more broadly: The study collected 110 to 150 blood samples from 35 consecutive transplant recipients and their related donors. Patient recruitment ran from 2015 to early 2017, and follow-up continued until late 2020 or death.

With the immunoSEQ assay, which is a bias-controlled multiplex PCR relying on V- and J-specific primers, TCR beta CDR3 regions were amplified from genomic DNA. In a second PCR step, a proprietary barcode and Illumina adapter sequences were attached to the CDR3 amplicons. An Illumina MiSeq instrument was used for sequencing of the CDR3 libraries. Under the source paper's analysis protocol: Export and quality control were performed with immunoSEQ Analyzer 3.0, and downstream analyses were performed with R Bioconductor and Immunarch. Only productive rearrangements within the normalized downsampled data set were used in the calculation of repertoire metrics. Clonotypes larger than 5 templates in the normalized cohort were defined as pathologically expanded. The Inverse Simpson Index served as the measure of repertoire diversity. To capture all clonotypes, the CMV-specificity analyses were run on the non-normalized data set. In TCRdb, the immuneACCESS table is reduced to in-frame sequences with V and J assigned. These tables do not hold every clone; where another copy was compared, an unresolved V gene accounts for under half, and the others remain unexplained. V, J and clone size reflect that table, while D and trimming were determined from the DNA. This sample holds approximately 41,000 clones; about 95% were observed only once. The top ten hold roughly 0.9% of the sample.

Blood samples for TCR beta sequencing were provided by related transplant donors. Using Nuclei Lysis Solution, genomic DNA was extracted from unfractionated peripheral blood mononuclear cells that were either fresh or cryopreserved. From the cysteine up to the phenylalanine, the CDR3 has a length of 13 residues. Here the CDR3 DNA is all that survives: 39 bases in frame from base 1. V is clipped by 0 bases and J by 7 bases, and the sequence between their germline boundaries is 10 bases long. CDR1 and CDR2 were assigned from the germline V gene as SGDLS and YYNGEE. Concerning this clone itself: Its recognized antigen is unknown. The record has no base qualities; no much larger clone is one base away.

General conclusions and limits of the study: After transplant, TCR diversity in recipients dropped, and pathologically expanded clonotypes climbed progressively between day 30 and day 180. Recipient repertoires showed only a small fraction of overlap with donor repertoires, and over 95% appeared de novo at the given depth. The sample size was limited, and because cells were not sorted, the contributions of CD4 and CD8 repertoires could not be separated. Broader TCR repertoire diversity after transplant was predicted by Inverse Simpson Index values from donors and from recipients before transplant.

The chain uses TRBV9 and TRBJ2-5; no D segment can be confidently identified. Sequencing was done on a sample of peripheral blood mononuclear cells. The receptor's source is a man aged 30-40 years in good health. Some clones in this sample may be carry-over from other donors' samples. The CDR3 amino acid sequence is: CASSVVELGTQYF. The DNA sequence reads TGTGCCAGCAGCGTAGTTGAATTGGGGACCCAGTACTTC.